This is a list of T cell receptor beta chains from one sample in a study of early T cells in non-severe SARS-CoV-2 infection. From the 5' RACE reads, TCRdb called clonotypes with MiXCR, one entry per CDR3 protein. This table holds 30,000 to 35,000 distinct CDR3 sequences, 5% to 6.5% found once. Sequenced input: whole blood. Receptors were obtained from an adult who was a healthcare worker with PCR-confirmed SARS-CoV-2 infection or an uninfected control (not recorded which). CDR3s include the opening cysteine and the closing phenylalanine or tryptophan. A D gene is named only where the DNA matches it firmly. The size field is filled for only some rows; it gives once, few, many or a size class.

d_gene,abundance,v_gene,j_gene,CDR3aa,CDR3nt
TRBD2,once,TRBV11-2,TRBJ2-7,CASSLGGLAGSSYKQYF,TGTGCCAGCAGCTTAGGGGGACTAGCGGGGAGCTCCTACAAGCAGTACTTC
TRBD1,NA,TRBV28,TRBJ1-1,CPSSLPDRVNTEASF,TGTCCCAGCAGTTTACCGGACAGGGTGAACACTGAAGCTTCCTTT
NA,NA,TRBV11-3,TRBJ1-1,CASSQMDSEAFF,TGTGCCAGCAGCCAGATGGACAGTGAAGCTTTCTTT
NA,many,TRBV6-5,TRBJ1-1,CASVSGTTNTEAFF,TGTGCCAGCGTCTCCGGGACAACGAACACTGAAGCTTTCTTT
NA,many,TRBV2,TRBJ1-4,CASSGALQVPSEKLFF,TGTGCCAGCAGTGGAGCACTACAGGTTCCCTCTGAAAAACTGTTTTTT
NA,NA,TRBV24-1,TRBJ2-3,CATSARSGTDTQYF,TGTGCCACCAGTGCCCGGTCCGGCACAGATACGCAGTATTTT
NA,medium-sized,TRBV4-3,TRBJ1-3,CASSQDRGVGNTIYF,TGCGCCAGCAGCCAAGATCGTGGGGTCGGAAACACCATATATTTT
NA,many,TRBV10-3,TRBJ2-3,CAISVPGTDTQYF,TGTGCCATCAGTGTGCCCGGCACAGATACGCAGTATTTT
TRBD1,NA,TRBV29-1,TRBJ1-1,CGVERTGPSTTEAFF,TGCGGCGTTGAGAGGACAGGCCCTTCGACCACTGAAGCTTTCTTT
TRBD2,many,TRBV4-3,TRBJ2-5,CASSQVGLAGRETQYF,TGCGCCAGCAGCCAAGTCGGGCTAGCGGGGCGAGAGACCCAGTACTTC
TRBD2,many,TRBV7-2,TRBJ2-5,CASSLASGGARETQYF,TGTGCCAGCAGCTTAGCTAGCGGGGGGGCCAGGGAGACCCAGTACTTC
TRBD2,many,TRBV7-9,TRBJ2-1,CASFRGGAYNEQFF,TGTGCCAGCTTCCGGGGGGGAGCCTACAATGAGCAGTTCTTC
NA,many,TRBV2,TRBJ1-5,CASRGTLINQPQHF,TGTGCCAGCAGGGGCACCCTAATAAATCAGCCCCAGCATTTT
NA,many,TRBV15,TRBJ1-5,CATSGGVNQPQHF,TGTGCCACCAGCGGAGGAGTAAATCAGCCCCAGCATTTT
TRBD1,few,TRBV12-3/TRBV12-4,TRBJ2-6,CASSPRGRGRSGANVLTF,TGTGCCAGCAGTCCCCGAGGCAGGGGGAGATCTGGGGCCAACGTCCTGACTTTC
TRBD1,many,TRBV5-1,TRBJ2-2,CASSPGQGMTGELFF,TGCGCCAGCAGCCCGGGACAGGGGATGACCGGGGAGCTGTTTTTT
NA,NA,TRBV18,TRBJ2-3,CASSATGSADTQYF,TGTGCCAGCTCTGCTACAGGGTCGGCAGATACGCAGTATTTT
TRBD1,NA,TRBV7-2,TRBJ1-5,CASSKGQGGQPQHF,TGTGCCAGCAGCAAGGGACAGGGTGGTCAGCCCCAGCATTTT
NA,many,TRBV29-1,TRBJ2-3,CSVEGVYPSTDTQYF,TGCAGCGTTGAGGGGGTTTACCCTAGCACAGATACGCAGTATTTT
TRBD1,many,TRBV7-2,TRBJ1-3,CASSSDRGPGNTIYF,TGTGCCAGCAGCTCCGACAGGGGGCCTGGAAACACCATATATTTT
NA,many,TRBV20-1,TRBJ1-5,CSARARGGQPQHF,TGCAGTGCTAGAGCCAGGGGAGGACAGCCCCAGCATTTT
NA,many,TRBV7-6,TRBJ1-1,CASSSQTALNTEAFF,TGTGCCAGCAGCTCTCAGACAGCCTTGAACACTGAAGCTTTCTTT
NA,NA,TRBV6-6,TRBJ1-4,CASREVEGEKLFF,TGTGCCAGCAGAGAGGTAGAAGGTGAAAAACTGTTTTTT
TRBD1,NA,TRBV4-3,TRBJ1-2,CASSQAAQGADGYTF,TGCGCCAGCAGCCAAGCGGCACAGGGGGCAGATGGCTACACCTTC
NA,NA,TRBV20-1,TRBJ2-3,CNEGGATDTQYF,TGCAATGAGGGGGGGGCCACAGATACGCAGTATTTT
TRBD1,many,TRBV27,TRBJ2-5,CASSLRGLGGETQYF,TGTGCCAGCAGCCTCAGGGGGCTCGGAGGAGAGACCCAGTACTTC
TRBD1,many,TRBV27,TRBJ2-7,CASGDRSRTEQYF,TGTGCCAGCGGGGACAGGTCCCGGACCGAGCAGTACTTC
NA,few,TRBV24-1,TRBJ1-5,CATSDLGSPNQPQHF,TGTGCCACCAGTGATCTGGGGTCACCCAATCAGCCCCAGCATTTT
NA,many,TRBV2,TRBJ2-1,CASYGGEQFF,TGTGCCAGCTACGGAGGTGAGCAGTTCTTC
TRBD2,many,TRBV7-2,TRBJ2-5,CASSFPPGRGGPETQYF,TGTGCCAGCAGTTTTCCCCCCGGGCGGGGGGGCCCAGAGACCCAGTACTTC
TRBD2,NA,TRBV4-2,TRBJ2-5,CASSPSAGEGETQYF,TGTGCCAGCAGCCCTTCAGCGGGGGAGGGGGAGACCCAGTACTTC
NA,many,TRBV12-5,TRBJ2-1,CASGLVGGLDEQFF,TGTGCTAGTGGTTTGGTTGGAGGGCTGGATGAGCAGTTCTTC
TRBD1,many,TRBV20-1,TRBJ1-1,CSAAAGTGDTEAFF,TGCAGTGCTGCAGCCGGGACAGGGGACACTGAAGCTTTCTTT
NA,NA,TRBV18,TRBJ1-4,CASSGGPTTNEKLFF,TGTGCCAGCTCCGGGGGGCCGACAACTAATGAAAAACTGTTTTTT
TRBD1,many,TRBV7-9,TRBJ2-1,CASSQPSNRDRGNEQFF,TGTGCCAGCAGCCAGCCCTCCAACCGGGACAGGGGCAATGAGCAGTTCTTC
NA,many,TRBV10-2,TRBJ2-5,CASSEGPRLQETQYF,TGCGCCAGCAGTGAGGGCCCCCGGCTACAAGAGACCCAGTACTTC
TRBD1,many,TRBV7-9,TRBJ2-1,CASSLGDSLYNEQFF,TGTGCCAGCAGCTTAGGGGACAGTTTATACAATGAGCAGTTCTTC
NA,NA,TRBV6-6,TRBJ1-3,CASSYTLDRGPGNTIYF,TGTGCCAGCAGTTACACACTGGACAGAGGACCTGGAAACACCATATATTTT
TRBD2,many,TRBV6-4,TRBJ2-3,CASSTSGGTDTQYF,TGTGCCAGCAGTACTAGCGGGGGCACAGATACGCAGTATTTT
NA,many,TRBV20-1,TRBJ2-3,CSARDRKWYTDTQYF,TGCAGTGCTAGAGATCGGAAATGGTACACAGATACGCAGTATTTT
NA,many,TRBV6-5,TRBJ1-5,CASSRGRTGNGNQPQHF,TGTGCCAGCAGCCGCGGCCGCACAGGGAATGGCAATCAGCCCCAGCATTTT
TRBD1,many,TRBV11-3,TRBJ2-7,CASSSGTGLRNEQYF,TGTGCCAGCAGCTCAGGGACAGGCCTTAGAAACGAGCAGTACTTC
NA,medium-sized,TRBV20-1,TRBJ1-1,CSPSGGNTEAFF,TGCAGTCCGAGTGGGGGTAACACTGAAGCTTTCTTT
NA,many,TRBV9,TRBJ1-2,CASSVEGRLNYGYTF,TGTGCCAGCAGCGTAGAAGGCAGACTAAACTATGGCTACACCTTC
NA,many,TRBV28,TRBJ1-1,CASSLVNRADTEAFF,TGTGCCAGCAGTTTAGTTAACAGGGCTGACACTGAAGCTTTCTTT
NA,NA,TRBV3-1,TRBJ2-1,CASSHRVNEQFF,TGTGCCAGCAGCCACCGGGTCAATGAGCAGTTCTTC
NA,many,TRBV5-4,TRBJ1-3,CASTRLEGNTIYF,TGTGCCAGCACTCGGCTGGAAGGAAACACCATATATTTT
TRBD1,few,TRBV27,TRBJ2-3,CASSLYRGSEDTQYF,TGTGCCAGCAGTTTATACAGGGGGTCGGAAGATACGCAGTATTTT
NA,many,TRBV20-1,TRBJ1-1,CSARDPLGAGTEAFF,TGCAGTGCTAGAGACCCCCTAGGGGCGGGCACTGAAGCTTTCTTT